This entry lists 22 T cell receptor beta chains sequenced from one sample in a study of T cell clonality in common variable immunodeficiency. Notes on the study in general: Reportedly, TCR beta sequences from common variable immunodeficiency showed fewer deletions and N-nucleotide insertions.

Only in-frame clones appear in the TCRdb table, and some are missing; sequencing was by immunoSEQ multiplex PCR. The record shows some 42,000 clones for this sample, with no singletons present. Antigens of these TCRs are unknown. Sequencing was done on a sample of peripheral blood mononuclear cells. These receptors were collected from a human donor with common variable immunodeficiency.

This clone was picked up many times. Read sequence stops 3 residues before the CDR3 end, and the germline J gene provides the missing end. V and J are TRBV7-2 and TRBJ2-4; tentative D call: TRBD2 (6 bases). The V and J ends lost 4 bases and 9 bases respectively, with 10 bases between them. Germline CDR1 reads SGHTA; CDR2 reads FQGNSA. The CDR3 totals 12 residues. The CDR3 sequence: CASSSNGGIQYF. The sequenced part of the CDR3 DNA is TGTGCCAGCAGCTCAAACGGGGGCATT.

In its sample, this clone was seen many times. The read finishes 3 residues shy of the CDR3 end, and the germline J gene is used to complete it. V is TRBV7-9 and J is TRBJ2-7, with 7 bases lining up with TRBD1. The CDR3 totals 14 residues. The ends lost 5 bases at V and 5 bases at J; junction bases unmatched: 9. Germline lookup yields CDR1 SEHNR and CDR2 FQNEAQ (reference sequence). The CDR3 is CASSRPGQSNEQYF. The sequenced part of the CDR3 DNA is TGTGCCAGCAGCCGGCCGGGACAGTCGAACGAG.

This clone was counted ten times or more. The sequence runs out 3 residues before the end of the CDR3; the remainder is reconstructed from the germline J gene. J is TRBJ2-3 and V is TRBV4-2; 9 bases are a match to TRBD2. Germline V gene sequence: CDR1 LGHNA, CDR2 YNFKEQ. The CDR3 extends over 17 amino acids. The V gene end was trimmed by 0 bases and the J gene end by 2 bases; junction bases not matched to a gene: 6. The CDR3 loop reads CASSQEGLAGFTDTQYF. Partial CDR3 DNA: TGTGCCAGCAGCCAAGAGGGGCTAGCGGGGTTCACAGATACG.

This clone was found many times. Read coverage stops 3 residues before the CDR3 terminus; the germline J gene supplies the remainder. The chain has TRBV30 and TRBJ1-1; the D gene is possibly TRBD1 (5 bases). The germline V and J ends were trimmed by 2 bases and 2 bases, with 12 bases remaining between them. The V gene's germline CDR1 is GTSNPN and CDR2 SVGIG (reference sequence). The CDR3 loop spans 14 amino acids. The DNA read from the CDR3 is TGTGCCTGGAGTCGGGGGGAGGTTAACACTGAA. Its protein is CAWSRGEVNTE. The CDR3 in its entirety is CAWSRGEVNTEAFF. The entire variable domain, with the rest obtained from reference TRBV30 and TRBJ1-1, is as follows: SQTIHQWPATLVQPVGSPLSLECTVEGTSNPNLYWYRQAAGRGLQLLFYSVGIGQISSEVPQNLSASRPQDRQFILSSKKLLLSDSGFYLCAWSRGEVNTEAFFGQGTRLTVV.

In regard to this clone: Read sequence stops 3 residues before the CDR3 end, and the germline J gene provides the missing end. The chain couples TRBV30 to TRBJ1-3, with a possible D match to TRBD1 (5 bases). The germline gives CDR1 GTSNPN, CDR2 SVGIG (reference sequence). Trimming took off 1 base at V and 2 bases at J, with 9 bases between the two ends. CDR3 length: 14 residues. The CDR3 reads CAWSAGRTGNTIYF. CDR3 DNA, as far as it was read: TGTGCCTGGAGTGCAGGGAGGACTGGAAACACC.

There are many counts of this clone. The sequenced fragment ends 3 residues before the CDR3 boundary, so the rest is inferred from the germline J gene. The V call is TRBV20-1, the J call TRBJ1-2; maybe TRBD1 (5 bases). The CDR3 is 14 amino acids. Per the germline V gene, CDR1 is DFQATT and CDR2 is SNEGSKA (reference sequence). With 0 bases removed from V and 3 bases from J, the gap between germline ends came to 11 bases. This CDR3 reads CSARDLGQDYGYTF. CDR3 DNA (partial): TGCAGTGCTAGAGATCTTGGACAAGACTATGGC.

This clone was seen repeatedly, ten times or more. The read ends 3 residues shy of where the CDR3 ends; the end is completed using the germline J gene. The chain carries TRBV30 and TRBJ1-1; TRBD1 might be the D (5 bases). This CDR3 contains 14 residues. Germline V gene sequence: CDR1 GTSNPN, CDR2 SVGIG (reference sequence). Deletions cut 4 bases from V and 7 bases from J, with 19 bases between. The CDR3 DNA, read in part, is TGTGCCTGGATGTCGTCAGGGAGGTATGGTGAA. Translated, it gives CAWMSSGRYGE. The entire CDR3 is CAWMSSGRYGEAFF.

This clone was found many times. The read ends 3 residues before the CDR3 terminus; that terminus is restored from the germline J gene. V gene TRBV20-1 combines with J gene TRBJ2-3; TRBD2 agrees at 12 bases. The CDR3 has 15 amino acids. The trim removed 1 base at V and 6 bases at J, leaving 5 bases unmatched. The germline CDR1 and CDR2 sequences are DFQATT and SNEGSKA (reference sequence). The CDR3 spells CSARGTSGASDTQYF. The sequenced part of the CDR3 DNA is TGCAGTGCTAGAGGGACTAGCGGGGCTTCGGATACG.

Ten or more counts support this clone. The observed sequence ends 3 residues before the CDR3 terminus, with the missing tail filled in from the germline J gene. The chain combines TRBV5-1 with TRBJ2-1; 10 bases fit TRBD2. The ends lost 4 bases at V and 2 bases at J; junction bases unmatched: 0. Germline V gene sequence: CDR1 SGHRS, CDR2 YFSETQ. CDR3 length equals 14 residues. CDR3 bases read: TGCGCCAGCAGCCTAGCGGGAGCCTACAATGAG. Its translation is CASSLAGAYNE. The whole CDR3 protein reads CASSLAGAYNEQFF.

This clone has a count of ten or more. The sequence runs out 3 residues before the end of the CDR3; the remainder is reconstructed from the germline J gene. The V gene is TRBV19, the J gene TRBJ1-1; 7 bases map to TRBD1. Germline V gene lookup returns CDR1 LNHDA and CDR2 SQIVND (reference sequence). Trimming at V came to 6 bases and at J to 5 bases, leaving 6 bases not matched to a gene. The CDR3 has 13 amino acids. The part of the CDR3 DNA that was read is TGTGCCAGTAGGACAGGGAAGTTAACTGAA. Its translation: CASRTGKLTE. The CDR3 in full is CASRTGKLTEAFF.

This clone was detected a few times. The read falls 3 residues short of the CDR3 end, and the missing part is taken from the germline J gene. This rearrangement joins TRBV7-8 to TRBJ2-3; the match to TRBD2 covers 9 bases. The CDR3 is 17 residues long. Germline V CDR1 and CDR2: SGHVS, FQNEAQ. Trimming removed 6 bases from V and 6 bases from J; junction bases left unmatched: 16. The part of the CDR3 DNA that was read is TGTGCCAGCAGTAGAGAAGCGGGAGGCGCCTTAGGGGATACG. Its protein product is CASSREAGGALGDT. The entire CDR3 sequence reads CASSREAGGALGDTQYF.

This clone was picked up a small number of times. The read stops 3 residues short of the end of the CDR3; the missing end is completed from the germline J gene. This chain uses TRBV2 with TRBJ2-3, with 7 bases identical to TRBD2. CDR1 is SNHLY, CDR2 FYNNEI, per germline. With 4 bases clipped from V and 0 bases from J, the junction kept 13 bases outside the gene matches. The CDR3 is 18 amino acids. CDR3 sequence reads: CASSVPLAAGQSTDTQYF. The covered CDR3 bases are TGTGCCAGCAGTGTACCTCTAGCGGCGGGCCAGAGCACAGATACG.

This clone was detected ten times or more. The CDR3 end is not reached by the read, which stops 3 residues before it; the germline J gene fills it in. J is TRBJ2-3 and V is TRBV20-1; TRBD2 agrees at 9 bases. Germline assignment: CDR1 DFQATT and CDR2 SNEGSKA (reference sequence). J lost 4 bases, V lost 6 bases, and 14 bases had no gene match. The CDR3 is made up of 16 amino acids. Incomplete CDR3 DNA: TGCAGTGCGCTCCATAGCGGGGGAAACCTGGCAGATACG. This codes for CSALHSGGNLADT. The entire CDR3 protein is CSALHSGGNLADTQYF.

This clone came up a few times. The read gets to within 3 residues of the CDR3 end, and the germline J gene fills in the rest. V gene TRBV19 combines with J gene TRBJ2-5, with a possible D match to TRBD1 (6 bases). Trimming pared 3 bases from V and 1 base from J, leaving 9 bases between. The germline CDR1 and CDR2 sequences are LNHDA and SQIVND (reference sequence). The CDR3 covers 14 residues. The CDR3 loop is CASSIGGGQETQYF. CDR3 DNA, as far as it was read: TGTGCCAGTAGTATTGGGGGCGGCCAAGAGACC.

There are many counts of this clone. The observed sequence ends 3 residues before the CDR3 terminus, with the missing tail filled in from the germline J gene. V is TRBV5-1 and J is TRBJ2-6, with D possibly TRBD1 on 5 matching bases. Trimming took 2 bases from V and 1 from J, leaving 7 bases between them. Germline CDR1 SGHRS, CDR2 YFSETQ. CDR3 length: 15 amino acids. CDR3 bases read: TGCGCCAGCAGCTTAACAGGATCTGGGGCCAACGTC. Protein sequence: CASSLTGSGANV. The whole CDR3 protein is CASSLTGSGANVLTF. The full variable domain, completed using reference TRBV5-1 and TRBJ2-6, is KAGVTQTPRYLIKTRGQQVTLSCSPISGHRSVSWYQQTPGQGLQFLFEYFSETQRNKGNFPGRFSGRQFSNSRSEMNVSTLELGDSALYLCASSLTGSGANVLTFGAGSRLTVL.

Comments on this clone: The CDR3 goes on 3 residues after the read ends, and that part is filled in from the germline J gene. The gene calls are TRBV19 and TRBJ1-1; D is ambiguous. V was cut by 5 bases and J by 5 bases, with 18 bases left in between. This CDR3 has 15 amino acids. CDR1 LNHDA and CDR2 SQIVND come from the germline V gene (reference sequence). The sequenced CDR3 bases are TGTGCCAGTAGTTTCCGCCGGGAGGACTCTACTGAA. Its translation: CASSFRREDSTE. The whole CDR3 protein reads CASSFRREDSTEAFF.

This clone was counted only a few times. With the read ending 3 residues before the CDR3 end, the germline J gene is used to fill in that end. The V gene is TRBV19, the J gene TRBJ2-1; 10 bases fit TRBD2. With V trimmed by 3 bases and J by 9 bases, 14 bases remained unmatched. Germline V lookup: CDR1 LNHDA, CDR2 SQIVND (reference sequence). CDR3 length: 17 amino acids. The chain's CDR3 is CASSIDLRAGGRSEQFF. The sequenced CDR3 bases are TGTGCCAGTAGTATTGATTTACGAGCGGGGGGGCGCAGTGAG.

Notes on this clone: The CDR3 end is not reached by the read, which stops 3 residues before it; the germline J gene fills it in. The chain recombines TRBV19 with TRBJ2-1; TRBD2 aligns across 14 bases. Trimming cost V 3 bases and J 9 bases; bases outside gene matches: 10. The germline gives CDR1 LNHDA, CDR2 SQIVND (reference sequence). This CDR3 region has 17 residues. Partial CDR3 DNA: TGTGCCAGTAGTATTGATTCCGGGACTAGCGGGAGTGGTGAG. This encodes CASSIDSGTSGSGE. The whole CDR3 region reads CASSIDSGTSGSGEQFF.

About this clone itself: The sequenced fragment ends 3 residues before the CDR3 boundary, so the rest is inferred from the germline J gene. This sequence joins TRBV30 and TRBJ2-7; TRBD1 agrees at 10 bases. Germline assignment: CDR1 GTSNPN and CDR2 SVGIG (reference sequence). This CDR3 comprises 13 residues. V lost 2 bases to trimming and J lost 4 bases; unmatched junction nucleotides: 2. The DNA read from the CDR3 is TGTGCCTGGAGTAAGGACAGGGGGTACGAG. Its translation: CAWSKDRGYE. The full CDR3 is CAWSKDRGYEQYF.

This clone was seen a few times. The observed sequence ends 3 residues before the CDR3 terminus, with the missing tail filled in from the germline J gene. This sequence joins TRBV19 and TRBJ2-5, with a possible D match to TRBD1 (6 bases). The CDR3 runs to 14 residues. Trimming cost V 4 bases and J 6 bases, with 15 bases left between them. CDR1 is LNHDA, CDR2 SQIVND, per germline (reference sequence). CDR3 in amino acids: CASSTGQNDQTQYF. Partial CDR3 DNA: TGTGCCAGTAGTACCGGACAGAACGATCAGACC.

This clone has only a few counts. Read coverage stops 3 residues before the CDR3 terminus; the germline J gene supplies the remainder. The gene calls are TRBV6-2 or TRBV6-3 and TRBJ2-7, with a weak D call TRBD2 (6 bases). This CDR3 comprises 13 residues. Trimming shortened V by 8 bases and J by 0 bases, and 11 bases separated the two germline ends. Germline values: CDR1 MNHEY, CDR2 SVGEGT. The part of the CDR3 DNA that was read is TGTGCCAGCCTGCGGGATCTCTCCTACGAG. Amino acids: CASLRDLSYE. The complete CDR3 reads CASLRDLSYEQYF.

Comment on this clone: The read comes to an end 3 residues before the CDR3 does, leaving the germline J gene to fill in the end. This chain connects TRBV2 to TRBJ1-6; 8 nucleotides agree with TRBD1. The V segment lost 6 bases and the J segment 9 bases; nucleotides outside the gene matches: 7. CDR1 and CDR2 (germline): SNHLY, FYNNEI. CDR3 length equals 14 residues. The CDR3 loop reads CASRVGQGASPLHF. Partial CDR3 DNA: TGTGCCAGCAGGGTCGGACAGGGTGCTTCACCC.